This TCR beta chain was retrieved from a study of cytomegalovirus exposure and HLA in healthy donors. Study results and limitations: TCR beta V segments were, for the most part, productive about 87% or about 30% of the time in an earlier analysis.

With regard to this clone: Its antigen is not identified.

The CDR3 is made up of 10 amino acids. Germline CDR1 is MDHEN and CDR2 is SYDVKM. Trimming pared 8 bases from V and 8 bases from J, leaving 6 bases between. Researchers ran the PCR with 60 Vbeta and 13 Jbeta primers. TCRdb's table, derived via immunoSEQ multiplex PCR, lists solely in-frame clones and lacks some. The sample includes about 130,000 clones, over 60% of them seen just once. The receptor was isolated from a human donor in good health. Specimen: PBMCs. The chain couples TRBV28 to TRBJ1-4, with D uncertain. For the CDR3, the DNA is TGTGCCAGCGGGAGGGAAAAACTGTTTTTT. Translated, it gives CASGREKLFF.